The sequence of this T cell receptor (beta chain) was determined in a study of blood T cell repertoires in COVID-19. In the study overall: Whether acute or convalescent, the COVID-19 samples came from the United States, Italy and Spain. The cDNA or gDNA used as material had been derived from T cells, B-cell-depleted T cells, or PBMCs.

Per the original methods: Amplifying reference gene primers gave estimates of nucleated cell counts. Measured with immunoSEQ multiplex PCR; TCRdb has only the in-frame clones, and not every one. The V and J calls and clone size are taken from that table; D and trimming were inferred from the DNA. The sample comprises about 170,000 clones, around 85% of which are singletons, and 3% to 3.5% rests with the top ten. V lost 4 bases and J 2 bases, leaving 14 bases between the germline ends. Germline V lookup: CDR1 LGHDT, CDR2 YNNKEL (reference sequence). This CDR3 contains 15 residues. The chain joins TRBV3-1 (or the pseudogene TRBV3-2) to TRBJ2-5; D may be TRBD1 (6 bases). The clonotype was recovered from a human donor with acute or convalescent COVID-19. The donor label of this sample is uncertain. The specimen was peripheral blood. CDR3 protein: CASSPDRTAQETQYF. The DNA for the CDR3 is TGTGCCAGCAGCCCAGACCGGACAGCACAAGAGACCCAGTACTTC.